Listed here are 32 T cell receptor beta chains from one sample, sequenced in a study of identical twins. TCRdb used MiXCR to reprocess the 5' RACE reads, holding one entry per CDR3 protein. This table has about 260,000 distinct CDR3 sequences, approximately 7% appearing once. These records were also assigned to another study, of yellow fever vaccine responses in identical twins.

Sample: memory (CD45RO+) T cells sorted from blood. Receptors originate from a woman between 18 and 29 years old in good health.

This clonotype was seen many times. The V and J genes are TRBV4-1 and TRBJ2-2; 8 positions agree with TRBD2. Per the germline V gene, CDR1 is MGHRA and CDR2 is YSYEKL. CDR3 length: 14 amino acids. Trimming took 8 bases from V and 3 from J; bases not matched to a gene: 5. The CDR3 here is CASRSGRDTGELFF. Here the CDR3 DNA reads TGCGCCAGCCGAAGCGGGAGAGACACCGGGGAGCTGTTTTTT.

V gene TRBV4-2 combines with J gene TRBJ2-7; D gene ambiguous. The CDR3 totals 13 residues. Trimming took 10 bases from V and 6 from J, leaving 19 bases between them. The germline V gene has CDR1 LGHNA and CDR2 YNFKEQ. Written as DNA, the CDR3 is TGTGCCATGAGCCCCGGGCGACTCTGCGAGCAGTACGTC. Encoded protein: CAMSPGRLCEQYV.

This clonotype appeared many times. This sequence joins TRBV11-2 and TRBJ1-4; 8 bases are shared with TRBD1. V gave up 0 bases and J gave up 7 bases; unmatched junction bases: 25. The CDR3 totals 22 residues. CDR1 SGHAT and CDR2 FQNNGV come from the germline V gene. The DNA for the CDR3 is TGTGCCAGCAGCTTAGATCCCGTCGTCCAGGACAGGGTTCGGTCCCCTACTGAAAAACTGTTTTTT. This gives the protein CASSLDPVVQDRVRSPTEKLFF.

This chain links TRBV7-3 with TRBJ2-7, with TRBD2 matching 10 bases. Looked up from germline, CDR1 is SGHTA and CDR2 is FQGTGA. CDR3 length: 15 residues. V gave up 5 bases and J gave up 3 bases; unmatched junction bases: 7. In DNA form, the CDR3 reads TGTGCCAGCAGCCTCATAGCGGGAGGCCACTACGAGCAGTACTTC. Its protein is CASSLIAGGHYEQYF.

Ten or more counts support this clonotype. The chain is built from TRBV6-1 and TRBJ2-6; D unclear. The germline CDR1 and CDR2 sequences are MNHNS and SASEGT. CDR3 size: 14 residues. Trimming left V 0 bases short and J 9 bases short, with 9 bases between. The CDR3 DNA reads TGTGCCAGCAGTGAAGCGCTGGGTTACAACGTCCTGACTTTC. Encoded protein: CASSEALGYNVLTF.

J is TRBJ1-2 and V is TRBV3-1, with unresolved D. CDR1 and CDR2 (germline): LGHDT, YNNKEL (reference sequence). CDR3 size: 15 residues. V was pared by 4 bases and J by 7 bases, with 19 bases between. The DNA of the CDR3 is TGTGCCAGCAGCCTAACGGACGGACGAGCCGGTGGCTACACCTTC. Encoded protein: CASSLTDGRAGGYTF.

The chain combines TRBV28 with TRBJ2-3, with D perhaps TRBD1 (6 bases). Germline assignment: CDR1 MDHEN and CDR2 SYDVKM. The CDR3 spans 15 residues. V lost 6 bases to trimming and J lost 1 base, with 14 bases between them. The CDR3 nucleotides read TGTGCCAGCAGCTCACAGGGTGGGGGCACAGATACGCAGTATTTT. It encodes CASSSQGGGTDTQYF.

The chain is built from TRBV21-1 and TRBJ2-5; the listed D gene, TRBD1, was not tested against the DNA. TRBV21-1 is recorded as a pseudogene. This CDR3 region has 16 residues. The CDR3 spells CASSKRATGVVETQYF. In DNA form, the CDR3 reads TGTGCCAGCAGCAAAAGGGCCACAGGGGTGGTGGAGACCCAGTACTTC.

This clonotype was found many times. The V and J genes are TRBV5-1 and TRBJ1-4; possible D gene TRBD1, 5 bases. Germline V gene data show CDR1 as SGHRS and CDR2 as YFSETQ. Trimming removed 3 bases at V and 3 bases at J, with 12 bases between. The CDR3 loop spans 15 amino acids. CDR3 coding DNA: TGCGCCAGCAGCTGGACGAGGGGCTCTAATGAAAAACTGTTTTTT. This encodes CASSWTRGSNEKLFF. Full variable domain (rest looked up from reference TRBV5-1 and TRBJ1-4): KAGVTQTPRYLIKTRGQQVTLSCSPISGHRSVSWYQQTPGQGLQFLFEYFSETQRNKGNFPGRFSGRQFSNSRSEMNVSTLELGDSALYLCASSWTRGSNEKLFFGSGTQLSVL.

This clonotype was detected ten times or more. The CDR3 region is CASSFQLNEKLFF. CDR3 sequence (DNA): TGTGCCAGCAGCTTCCAACTCAATGAAAAACTGTTTTTT. The rearrangement uses TRBV7-9 and TRBJ1-4; D is uncertain. CDR3 length: 13 amino acids. Looked up from germline, CDR1 is SEHNR and CDR2 is FQNEAQ (reference sequence). V was cut by 3 bases and J by 5 bases, with 7 bases left in between.

The sample holds many counts of this clonotype. V and J are TRBV20-1 and TRBJ2-7; 10 bases match TRBD2. The CDR3 is made up of 16 amino acids. With 0 bases clipped from V and 3 bases from J, the junction kept 8 bases outside the gene matches. In germline, CDR1 is DFQATT, CDR2 SNEGSKA (reference sequence). The CDR3 coding sequence is TGCAGTGCTAGAGATCCGCGTAGCGGGGGGAGCTACGAGCAGTACGTC. This sequence encodes CSARDPRSGGSYEQYV.

This clonotype was detected only a few times. The J gene is TRBJ2-1, the V gene TRBV5-1; D is possibly TRBD2 (5 bases). In germline, CDR1 is SGHRS, CDR2 YFSETQ. V was trimmed by 0 bases and J by 4 bases, leaving 14 bases between them. The CDR3 has 16 amino acids. The CDR3 DNA reads as TGCGCCAGCAGCTTGGGTACCCCGGGATTGTACAATGAGCAGTTCTTC. Translation gives CASSLGTPGLYNEQFF. Supplemented by reference TRBV5-1 and TRBJ2-1, the full variable domain reads KAGVTQTPRYLIKTRGQQVTLSCSPISGHRSVSWYQQTPGQGLQFLFEYFSETQRNKGNFPGRFSGRQFSNSRSEMNVSTLELGDSALYLCASSLGTPGLYNEQFFGPGTRLTVL.

In its sample, this clonotype was seen a few times. The genes are TRBV9 and TRBJ2-7, with no clear D. The CDR3 consists of 14 residues. Germline CDR1 SGDLS, CDR2 YYNGEE. Trimming cost V 0 bases and J 2 bases, with 9 bases left between them. The chain's CDR3 is CASSVDADPYEQYF. The CDR3 coding sequence is TGTGCCAGCAGCGTAGATGCTGACCCCTACGAGCAGTACTTC.

This clonotype was counted a few times. V usage is TRBV3-1 and J usage is TRBJ1-4; TRBD1 aligns across 9 bases. V lost 4 bases to trimming and J lost 8 bases; unmatched junction nucleotides: 8. Germline V CDR1 and CDR2: LGHDT, YNNKEL (reference sequence). CDR3 length: 15 residues. CDR3 amino acids: CASSPRQGGREKLFF. The CDR3 DNA sequence: TGTGCCAGCAGCCCCAGACAGGGGGGAAGAGAAAAACTGTTTTTT.

A few counts support this clonotype. CDR3 nucleotide sequence: TGTGCCAGCAGCGGGGAGGGGGCCTTCACAGATACGCAGTATTTT. Amino acids: CASSGEGAFTDTQYF. The rearrangement links TRBV7-9 to TRBJ2-3; D may correspond to TRBD1 or TRBD2 (7 bases each). The CDR3 loop spans 15 amino acids. Per germline, CDR1 SEHNR and CDR2 FQNEAQ (reference sequence). Trimming cost V 5 bases and J 2 bases, with 14 bases left between them.

This clonotype was seen a handful of times. CDR3: CASSYGTSGTRMSYNEQFF. CDR3 bases: TGTGCCAGCAGTTACGGCACTAGCGGGACGCGGATGTCCTACAATGAGCAGTTCTTC. The V and J genes are TRBV6-2 or TRBV6-3 and TRBJ2-1; 10 bases line up with TRBD2. V lost 2 bases and J lost 1; bases outside the gene matches: 11. The CDR3 has 19 residues. Germline V CDR1 and CDR2: MNHEY, SVGEGT.

At least ten counts were recorded for this clonotype. The CDR3 DNA reads TGTGCCAGCAGCCAGACCGAGCAGCCCCAGCATTTT. As protein: CASSQTEQPQHF. The chain employs TRBV12-3 or TRBV12-4 and TRBJ1-5; D gene uncertain. The CDR3 is 12 residues long. Deletions cut 6 bases from V and 7 bases from J, with 10 bases between.

This clonotype was counted at least ten times. This sequence joins TRBV7-8 and TRBJ2-7; 7 nucleotides align to TRBD2. The CDR3 covers 14 residues. Germline values: CDR1 SGHVS, CDR2 FQNEAQ. Losses at the gene ends were 5 bases for V and 0 bases for J; bases not matched to a gene: 4. The CDR3 sequence is CASSPGGSSYEQYV. DNA for the CDR3: TGTGCCAGCAGCCCCGGGGGGAGCTCCTACGAGCAGTACGTC.

The chain links TRBV28 to TRBJ2-2; 7 positions agree with TRBD2. J gave up 5 bases and V 7 bases, and 10 bases lay outside the gene matches. Germline V gene lookup returns CDR1 MDHEN and CDR2 SYDVKM. The CDR3 loop spans 15 amino acids. The CDR3 coding sequence is TGTGCCAGCACGGGAGGAATGGGCAAAACCGGGGAGCTGTTTTTT. Translation gives CASTGGMGKTGELFF.

This clonotype occurred a few times. The V and J genes are TRBV28 and TRBJ2-3; D remains unclear. Deletions cut 4 bases from V and 1 base from J, with 12 bases between. This CDR3 has 15 amino acids. Germline CDR1 reads MDHEN; CDR2 reads SYDVKM. The CDR3: CASSSSRFRTDTQYF. Here the CDR3 DNA reads TGTGCCAGCAGTTCTTCCAGATTTCGCACAGATACGCAGTATTTT.

This clonotype occurred many times. The chain is built from TRBV27 and TRBJ2-2; 11 bases align to TRBD2. CDR1 and CDR2 from the germline V gene are MNHEY and SMNVEV (reference sequence). The CDR3 is 17 residues long. The ends lost 6 bases at V and 2 bases at J; junction bases unmatched: 8. CDR3 sequence (DNA): TGTGCCAGCAGATTGCTAACTAGCGGGGGAAACACCGGGGAGCTGTTTTTT. Translating it yields CASRLLTSGGNTGELFF.

This clonotype was detected only a few times. The chain carries TRBV2 and TRBJ2-3; D ambiguous. The CDR3 totals 11 residues. The germline V gene encodes CDR1 SNHLY and CDR2 FYNNEI. Deletions cut 1 base from V and 15 bases from J, with 11 bases between. The CDR3 loop reads CASSEDRTYYF. The CDR3 DNA is TGTGCCAGCAGTGAAGACCGTACCTACTATTTT.

This clonotype was counted many times. The CDR3: CSALGQGGSEAFF. CDR3 DNA: TGCAGTGCACTAGGACAGGGAGGGTCTGAAGCTTTCTTT. The chain links TRBV20-1 to TRBJ1-1; the match to TRBD1 covers 8 bases. The CDR3 is 13 residues long. The J segment lost 6 bases and the V segment lost 6 bases, leaving 9 bases of the junction unmatched. The germline V gene has CDR1 DFQATT and CDR2 SNEGSKA (reference sequence).

Written as DNA, the CDR3 is TGTGCCATCAGTGAGTTACAAGAGACCCAGTACTTC. The encoded protein is CAISELQETQYF. The V gene is TRBV10-3, the J gene TRBJ2-5; D not resolved. Germline V gives CDR1 ENHRY, CDR2 SYGVKD. This CDR3 has 12 residues. The germline V and J ends were trimmed by 1 base and 2 bases, with 2 bases remaining between them.

This clonotype has at least ten counts. The chain joins TRBV10-3 to TRBJ2-7; 8 positions match TRBD2. From germline, CDR1 is ENHRY and CDR2 SYGVKD. The CDR3 runs to 12 residues. The J segment lost 6 bases and the V segment lost 6 bases, leaving 4 bases of the junction unmatched. CDR3 in DNA: TGTGCCATCAGGCTAGCGGGTGGCGAGCAGTACTTC. It encodes CAIRLAGGEQYF.

The genes are TRBV7-6 and TRBJ1-2; no definite D call. The length of the CDR3 is 13 residues. V lost 0 bases, J lost 8 bases, and 10 bases lay in between. Germline assignment: CDR1 SGHVS and CDR2 FNYEAQ. The CDR3 region is CASSLALGAGYTF. The CDR3 nucleotides are TGTGCCAGCAGCTTAGCCTTGGGCGCGGGCTACACCTTC.

The chain employs TRBV9 and TRBJ2-3, with 9 bases lining up with TRBD2. The trim removed 0 bases at V and 9 bases at J, leaving 5 bases unmatched. The CDR3 covers 14 residues. CDR1 is SGDLS, CDR2 YYNGEE, per germline. DNA of the CDR3: TGTGCCAGCAGCGTAGATAGCGGGGGTGACACGCAGTATTTT. This translates into CASSVDSGGDTQYF.

The genes are TRBV7-9 and TRBJ1-4; TRBD1 matches 7 bases. Trimming took 5 bases from V and 13 from J; bases not matched to a gene: 4. CDR1 SEHNR and CDR2 FQNEAQ come from the germline V gene (reference sequence). The CDR3 covers 11 residues. The CDR3 protein is CASSDGTALFF. Here the CDR3 DNA reads TGTGCCAGCAGCGATGGGACAGCACTGTTTTTT.

The V gene is TRBV20-1, the J gene TRBJ2-1; perhaps D is TRBD1 or TRBD2 (6 bases each). There are 16 residues in the CDR3. Trimming left V 1 base short and J 6 bases short, with 19 bases between. Germline V gene sequence: CDR1 DFQATT, CDR2 SNEGSKA (reference sequence). The CDR3: CSARGLGGRSVNEQFF. Written as DNA, the CDR3 is TGCAGTGCTAGAGGCCTAGGGGGGAGGTCGGTCAATGAGCAGTTCTTC.

This clonotype occurred a few times. CDR3 in DNA: TGTGCCAGCTCACTAGACGGGACTAGCGGGAGTCACAATGAGCAGTTCTTC. Protein sequence: CASSLDGTSGSHNEQFF. The chain combines TRBV18 with TRBJ2-1; TRBD2 agrees at 14 bases. V dropped 4 bases and J dropped 5; count of bases not matched to a gene: 7. The CDR3 covers 17 residues. Germline V gene sequence: CDR1 KGHSH, CDR2 LQKENI. Using reference TRBV18 and TRBJ2-1 for the parts outside the CDR3, the full variable domain is NAGVMQNPRHLVRRRGQEARLRCSPMKGHSHVYWYRQLPEEGLKFMVYLQKENIIDESGMPKERFSAEFPKEGPSILRIQQVVRGDSAAYFCASSLDGTSGSHNEQFFGPGTRLTVL.

The chain employs TRBV6-2 or TRBV6-3 and TRBJ2-7; D is unresolved. V was shortened by 9 bases and J by 0 bases, with 15 bases between the two germline ends. CDR1 MNHEY and CDR2 SVGEGT come from the germline V gene. The CDR3 consists of 14 residues. CDR3 protein: CASTWTLSSYEQYF. The CDR3 nucleotides read TGTGCCAGTACGTGGACGTTGAGCTCCTACGAGCAGTACTTC.

In this sample, this clonotype turned up a few times. The chain has TRBV9 and TRBJ2-3; TRBD2 matches at 7 bases. J was trimmed by 2 bases and V by 4 bases; bases with no gene match: 4. The CDR3 has 14 residues. Germline CDR1 is SGDLS and CDR2 is YYNGEE. The CDR3 loop reads CASSPRDYTDTQYF. The CDR3 DNA is TGTGCCAGCAGCCCAAGGGACTACACAGATACGCAGTATTTT.